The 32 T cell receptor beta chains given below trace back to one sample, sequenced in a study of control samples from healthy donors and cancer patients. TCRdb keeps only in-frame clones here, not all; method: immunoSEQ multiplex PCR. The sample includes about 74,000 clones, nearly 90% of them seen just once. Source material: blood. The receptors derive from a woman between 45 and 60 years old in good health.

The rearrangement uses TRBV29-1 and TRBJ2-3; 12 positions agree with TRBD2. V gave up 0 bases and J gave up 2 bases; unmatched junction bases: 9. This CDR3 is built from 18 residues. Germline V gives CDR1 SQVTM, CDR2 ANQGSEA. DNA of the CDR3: TGCAGCGTTGAAGATTTAGTTACTAGCGGGGGGCCCACAGATACGCAGTATTTT. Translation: CSVEDLVTSGGPTDTQYF.

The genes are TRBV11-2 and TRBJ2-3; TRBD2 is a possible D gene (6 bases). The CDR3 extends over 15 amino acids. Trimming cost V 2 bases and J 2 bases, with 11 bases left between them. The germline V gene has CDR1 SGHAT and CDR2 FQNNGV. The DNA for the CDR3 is TGTGCCAGCAGCTTAAGCACGGGACTCACAGATACGCAGTATTTT. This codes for CASSLSTGLTDTQYF.

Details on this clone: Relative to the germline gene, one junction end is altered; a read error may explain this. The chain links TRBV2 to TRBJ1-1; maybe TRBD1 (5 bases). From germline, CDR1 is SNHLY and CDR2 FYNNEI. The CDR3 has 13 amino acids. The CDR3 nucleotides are TGTGCCAGCAGGGAAGGGACGGACACTGAAGCTTTCTTT. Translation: CASREGTDTEAFF.

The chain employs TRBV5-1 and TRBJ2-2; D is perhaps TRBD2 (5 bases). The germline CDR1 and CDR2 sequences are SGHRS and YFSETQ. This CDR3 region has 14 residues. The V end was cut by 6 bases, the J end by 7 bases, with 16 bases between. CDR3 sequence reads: CASTPGSGGGELFF. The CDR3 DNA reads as TGCGCCAGCACCCCGGGGTCGGGCGGCGGGGAGCTGTTTTTT. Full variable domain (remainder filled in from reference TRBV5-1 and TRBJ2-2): KAGVTQTPRYLIKTRGQQVTLSCSPISGHRSVSWYQQTPGQGLQFLFEYFSETQRNKGNFPGRFSGRQFSNSRSEMNVSTLELGDSALYLCASTPGSGGGELFFGEGSRLTVL.

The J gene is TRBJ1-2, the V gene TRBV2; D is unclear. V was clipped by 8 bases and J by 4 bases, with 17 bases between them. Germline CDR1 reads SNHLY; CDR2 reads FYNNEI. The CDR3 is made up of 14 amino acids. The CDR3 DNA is TGTGCCAGCGGTCGGGAATCGCCTACCTATGGCTACACCTTC. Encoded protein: CASGRESPTYGYTF.

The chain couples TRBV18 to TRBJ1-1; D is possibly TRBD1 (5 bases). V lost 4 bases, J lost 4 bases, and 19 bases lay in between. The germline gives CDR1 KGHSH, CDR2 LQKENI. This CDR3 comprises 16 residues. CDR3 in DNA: TGTGCCAGCTCACAATCAGGGTTGGAACTGGGCACTGAAGCTTTCTTT. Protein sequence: CASSQSGLELGTEAFF.

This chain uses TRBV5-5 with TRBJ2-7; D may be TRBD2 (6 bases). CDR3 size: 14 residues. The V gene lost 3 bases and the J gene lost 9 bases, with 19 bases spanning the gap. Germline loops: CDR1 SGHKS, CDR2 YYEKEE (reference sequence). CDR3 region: CASSSELPGRGQYF. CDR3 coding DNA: TGTGCCAGCAGCTCGGAATTGCCAGGGCGGGGGCAGTACTTC.

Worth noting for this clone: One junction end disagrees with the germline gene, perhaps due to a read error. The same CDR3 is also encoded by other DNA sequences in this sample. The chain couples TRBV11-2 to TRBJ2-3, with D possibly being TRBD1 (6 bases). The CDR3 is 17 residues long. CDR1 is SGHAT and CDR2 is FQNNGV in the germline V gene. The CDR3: CASSSLEGVLGTDTQYF. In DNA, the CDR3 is TGTGCCAGCAGCTCGCTTGAGGGGGTTCTGGGCACAGATACACAGTATTTT.

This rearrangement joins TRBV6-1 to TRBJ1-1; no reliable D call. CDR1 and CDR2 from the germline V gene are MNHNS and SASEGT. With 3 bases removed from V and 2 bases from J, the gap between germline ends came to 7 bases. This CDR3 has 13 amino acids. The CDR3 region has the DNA TGTGCCAGCAGTGACGGGCTTAACACTGAAGCTTTCTTT. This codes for CASSDGLNTEAFF.

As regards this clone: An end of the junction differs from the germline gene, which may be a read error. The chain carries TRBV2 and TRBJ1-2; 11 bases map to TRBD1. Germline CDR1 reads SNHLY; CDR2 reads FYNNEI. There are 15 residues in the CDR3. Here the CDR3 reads CASSDGQGANHGYTF. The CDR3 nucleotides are TGTGCCAGCAGTGATGGACAGGGGGCTAACCATGGCTACACCTTC.

The CDR3 spells CASSQVGTEQFF. The CDR3 DNA sequence: TGCGCCAGCAGCCAAGTCGGGACCGAGCAGTTCTTC. The chain employs TRBV4-1 and TRBJ2-1; D tentatively fits TRBD1 or TRBD2 (5 bases each). The V gene's germline CDR1 is MGHRA and CDR2 YSYEKL. V lost 1 base and J lost 10, with 8 bases in between. The CDR3 extends over 12 amino acids.

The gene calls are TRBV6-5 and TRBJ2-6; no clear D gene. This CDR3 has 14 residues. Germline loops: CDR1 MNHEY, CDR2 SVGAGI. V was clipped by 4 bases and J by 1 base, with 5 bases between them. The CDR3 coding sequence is TGTGCCAGCAGTTTCTTTTCTGGGGCCAACGTCCTGACTTTC. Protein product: CASSFFSGANVLTF.

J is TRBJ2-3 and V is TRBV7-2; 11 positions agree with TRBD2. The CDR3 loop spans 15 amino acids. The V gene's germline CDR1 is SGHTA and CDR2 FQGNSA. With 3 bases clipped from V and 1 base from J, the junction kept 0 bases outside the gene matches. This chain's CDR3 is CASSLGLAGTDTQYF. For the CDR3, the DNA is TGTGCCAGCAGCTTGGGACTAGCGGGCACAGATACGCAGTATTTT.

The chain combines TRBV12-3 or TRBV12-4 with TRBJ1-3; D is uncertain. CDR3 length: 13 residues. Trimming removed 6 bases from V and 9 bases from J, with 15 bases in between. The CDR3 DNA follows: TGTGCCAGCAGCCGGATAGATGGAGCCACCATATATTTT. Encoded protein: CASSRIDGATIYF.

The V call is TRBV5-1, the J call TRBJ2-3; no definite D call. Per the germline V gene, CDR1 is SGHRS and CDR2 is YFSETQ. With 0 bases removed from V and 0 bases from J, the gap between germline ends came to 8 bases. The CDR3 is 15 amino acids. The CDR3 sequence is CASSLGALSTDTQYF. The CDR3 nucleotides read TGCGCCAGCAGCTTGGGGGCGTTGAGCACAGATACGCAGTATTTT.

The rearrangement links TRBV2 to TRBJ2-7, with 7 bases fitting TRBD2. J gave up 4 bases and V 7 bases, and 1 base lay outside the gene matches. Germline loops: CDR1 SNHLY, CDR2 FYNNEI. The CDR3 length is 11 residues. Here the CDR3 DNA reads TGTGCCAGCAACGGGGGGTACGAGCAGTACTTC. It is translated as CASNGGYEQYF.

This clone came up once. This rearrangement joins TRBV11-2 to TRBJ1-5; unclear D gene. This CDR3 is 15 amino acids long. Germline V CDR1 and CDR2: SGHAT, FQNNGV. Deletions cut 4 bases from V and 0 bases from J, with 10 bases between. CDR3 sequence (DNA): TGTGCCAGCAGCTCGTCCCGGAATAGCAATCAGCCCCAGCATTTT. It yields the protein CASSSSRNSNQPQHF.

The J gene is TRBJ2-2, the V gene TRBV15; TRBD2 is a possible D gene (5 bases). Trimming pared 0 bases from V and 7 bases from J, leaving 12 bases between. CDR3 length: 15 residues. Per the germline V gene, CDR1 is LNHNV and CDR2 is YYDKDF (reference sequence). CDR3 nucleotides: TGTGCCACCAGCAGAGAGAGGGTTCGGGTCGGGGAGCTGTTTTTT. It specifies CATSRERVRVGELFF.

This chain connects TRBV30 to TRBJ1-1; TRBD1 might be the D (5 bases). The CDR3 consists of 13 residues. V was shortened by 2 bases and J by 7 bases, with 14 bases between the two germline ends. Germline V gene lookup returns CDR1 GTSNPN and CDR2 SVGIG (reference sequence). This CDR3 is CAWSKPGMIEAFF. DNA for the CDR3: TGTGCCTGGAGTAAACCAGGGATGATTGAAGCTTTCTTT.

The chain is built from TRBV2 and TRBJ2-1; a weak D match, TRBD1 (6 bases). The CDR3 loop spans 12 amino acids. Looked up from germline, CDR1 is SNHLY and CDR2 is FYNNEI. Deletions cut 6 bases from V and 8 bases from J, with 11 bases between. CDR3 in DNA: TGTGCCAGCAGCTTACAGGGTTATGAGCAGTTCTTC. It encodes CASSLQGYEQFF.

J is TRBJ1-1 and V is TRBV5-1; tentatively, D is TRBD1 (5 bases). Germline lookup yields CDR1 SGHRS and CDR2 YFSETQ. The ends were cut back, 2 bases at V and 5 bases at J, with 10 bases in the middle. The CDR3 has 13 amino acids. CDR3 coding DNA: TGCGCCAGCAGCTTAACCGAGGGGACTGAAGCTTTCTTT. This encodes CASSLTEGTEAFF.

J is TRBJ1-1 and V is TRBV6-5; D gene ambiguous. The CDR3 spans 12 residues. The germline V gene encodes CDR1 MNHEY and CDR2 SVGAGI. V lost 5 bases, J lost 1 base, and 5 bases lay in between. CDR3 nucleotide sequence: TGTGCCAGCAGTCCCAGGAACACTGAAGCTTTCTTT. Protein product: CASSPRNTEAFF.

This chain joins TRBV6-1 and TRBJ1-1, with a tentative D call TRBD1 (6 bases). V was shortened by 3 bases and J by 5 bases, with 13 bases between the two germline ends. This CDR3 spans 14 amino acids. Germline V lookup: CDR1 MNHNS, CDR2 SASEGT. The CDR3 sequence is CASSDVTGRTEAFF. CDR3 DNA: TGTGCCAGCAGTGACGTCACAGGGCGGACTGAAGCTTTCTTT.

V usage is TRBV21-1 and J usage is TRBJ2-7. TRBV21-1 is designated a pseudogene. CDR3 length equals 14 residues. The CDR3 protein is CASSKARVANEQYF. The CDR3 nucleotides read TGTGCCAGCAGCAAAGCCAGAGTTGCGAACGAGCAGTACTTC.

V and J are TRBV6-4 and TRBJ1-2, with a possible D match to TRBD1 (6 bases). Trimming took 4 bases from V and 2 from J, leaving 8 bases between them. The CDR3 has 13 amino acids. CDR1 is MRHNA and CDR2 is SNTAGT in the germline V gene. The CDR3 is CASSAQGNYGYTF. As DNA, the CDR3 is TGTGCCAGCAGTGCGCAGGGGAACTATGGCTACACCTTC.

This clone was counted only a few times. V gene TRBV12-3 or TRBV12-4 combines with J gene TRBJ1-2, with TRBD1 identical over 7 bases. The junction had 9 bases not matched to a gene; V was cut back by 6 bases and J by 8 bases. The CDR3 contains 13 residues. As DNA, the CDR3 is TGTGCCAGCAGGCCGGACAGGACGAGAGGCTACACCTTC. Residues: CASRPDRTRGYTF.

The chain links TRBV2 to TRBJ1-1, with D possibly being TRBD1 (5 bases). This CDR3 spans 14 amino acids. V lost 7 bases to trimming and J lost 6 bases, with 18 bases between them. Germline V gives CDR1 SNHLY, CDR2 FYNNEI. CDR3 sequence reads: CASTQVPRISEAFF. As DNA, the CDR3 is TGTGCCAGCACACAGGTTCCTCGGATATCTGAAGCTTTCTTT. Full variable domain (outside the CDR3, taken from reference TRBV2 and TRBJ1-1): EPEVTQTPSHQVTQMGQEVILRCVPISNHLYFYWYRQILGQKVEFLVSFYNNEISEKSEIFDDQFSVERPDGSNFTLKIRSTKLEDSAMYFCASTQVPRISEAFFGQGTRLTVV.

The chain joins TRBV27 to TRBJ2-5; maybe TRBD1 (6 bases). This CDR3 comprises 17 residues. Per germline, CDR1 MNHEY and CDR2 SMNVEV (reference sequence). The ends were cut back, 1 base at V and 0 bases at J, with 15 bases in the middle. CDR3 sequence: CASSLYFGQNNQETQYF. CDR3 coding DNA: TGTGCCAGCAGTTTATATTTCGGACAGAATAACCAAGAGACCCAGTACTTC.

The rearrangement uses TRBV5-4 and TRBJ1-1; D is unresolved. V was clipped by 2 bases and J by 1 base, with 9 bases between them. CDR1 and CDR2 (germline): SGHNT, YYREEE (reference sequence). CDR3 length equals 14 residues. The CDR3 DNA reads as TGTGCCAGCAGCTTACAACAGAGGAACACTGAAGCTTTCTTT. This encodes CASSLQQRNTEAFF.

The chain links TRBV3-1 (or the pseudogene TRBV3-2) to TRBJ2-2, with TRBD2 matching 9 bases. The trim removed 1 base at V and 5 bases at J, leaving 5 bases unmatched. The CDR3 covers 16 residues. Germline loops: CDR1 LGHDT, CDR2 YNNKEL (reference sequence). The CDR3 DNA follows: TGTGCCAGCAGCCAAGGCGGCGGGGGGGCTACCGGGGAGCTGTTTTTT. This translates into CASSQGGGGATGELFF.

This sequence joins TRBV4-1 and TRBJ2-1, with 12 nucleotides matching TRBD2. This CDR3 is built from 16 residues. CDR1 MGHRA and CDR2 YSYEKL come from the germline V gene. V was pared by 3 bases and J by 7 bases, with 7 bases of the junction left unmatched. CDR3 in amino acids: CASSQTGLAGNNEQFF. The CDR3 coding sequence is TGCGCCAGCAGCCAGACTGGACTAGCGGGGAATAATGAGCAGTTCTTC.

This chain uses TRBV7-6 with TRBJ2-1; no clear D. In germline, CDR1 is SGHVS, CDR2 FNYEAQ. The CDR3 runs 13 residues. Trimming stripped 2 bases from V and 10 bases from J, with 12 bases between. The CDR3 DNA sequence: TGTGCCAGCAGCTTACCGGCGAGTCAAGAGCAGTTCTTC. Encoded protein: CASSLPASQEQFF. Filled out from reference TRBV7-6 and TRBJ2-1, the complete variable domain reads GAGVSQSPRYKVTKRGQDVALRCDPISGHVSLYWYRQALGQGPEFLTYFNYEAQQDKSGLPNDRFSAERPEGSISTLTIQRTEQRDSAMYRCASSLPASQEQFFGPGTRLTVL.